The TCR beta chain described here comes from a study of cytomegalovirus exposure and HLA in healthy donors. Study details: Around 180 million T cells yielded approximately 100 million unique TCR beta sequences, as an earlier analysis found.

There were likely unrecorded immune exposures, though donors were nominally healthy when sampled. The CDR3 is 15 amino acids. Per the germline V gene, CDR1 is SGHAT and CDR2 is FQNNGV. J lost 5 bases, V lost 3 bases, and 3 bases had no gene match. PCR primers comprised 60 Vbeta and 13 Jbeta primers. The assay was immunoSEQ multiplex PCR, and TCRdb's table has in-frame clones only and misses some. The table shows about 150,000 clones, with 75% to 90% occurring only once. The material sequenced was PBMCs. This receptor was taken from a woman aged 18-29 years in good health and CMV-seronegative. V is TRBV11-2 and J is TRBJ2-2; TRBD2 aligns across 10 bases. The CDR3 here is CASSLVTSGTGELFF. For the CDR3, the DNA is TGTGCCAGCAGCTTGGTGACTAGCGGGACCGGGGAGCTGTTTTTT. Full variable domain (rest looked up from reference TRBV11-2 and TRBJ2-2): EAGVAQSPRYKIIEKRQSVAFWCNPISGHATLYWYQQILGQGPKLLIQFQNNGVVDDSQLPKDRFSAERLKGVDSTLKIQPAKLEDSAVYLCASSLVTSGTGELFFGEGSRLTVL.